The T cell receptor beta chain under discussion was sequenced for a study of T cells in localized non-small cell lung cancer. Libraries were prepared by immunoSEQ multiplex PCR; TCRdb keeps only in-frame clonotypes and omits some of them. The sample lists more than 45,000 clones, roughly 84% seen once, with about a sixth in the top ten. The sample in question was peripheral blood mononuclear cells, obtained before any cancer treatment. The TCR sequence derives from a man aged 35 to 70 with stage III lung adenocarcinoma.

DNA for the CDR3: TGTGCCAGCAGTTCAGGATGGAGGGAGCAGTACTTC. It encodes CASSSGWREQYF. V gene TRBV28 combines with J gene TRBJ2-7; tentatively, D is TRBD2 (5 bases). Germline V gene data show CDR1 as MDHEN and CDR2 as SYDVKM. The CDR3 sequence is 12 residues long. V gave up 4 bases and J gave up 7 bases, with 11 bases separating them. Full variable domain (rest looked up from reference TRBV28 and TRBJ2-7): DVKVTQSSRYLVKRTGEKVFLECVQDMDHENMFWYRQDPGLGLRLIYFSYDVKMKEKGDIPEGYSVSREKKERFSLILESASTNQTSMYLCASSSGWREQYFGPGTRLTVT.